Presented here are 18 T cell receptor beta chains from one specimen sequenced in a study of post-analysis software for immune sequencing data. Antigens for these TCRs are unknown. Study-level results: Higher frequency in patients than in controls was seen for roughly five TRBV segments, with TRBV5-6, TRBV5-1 and TRBV20-1 among them.

Libraries were made from TCR beta cDNA, and they carried unique molecular identifiers. TCRdb passed the PCR reads through MiXCR, listing each CDR3 protein once. The table includes roughly 800,000 distinct CDR3 sequences, about 27% detected once. The sequencing input was blood. These receptors were taken from a girl between 10 and 17 years old with multiple sclerosis.

The chain carries TRBV20-1 and TRBJ2-3, with D maybe TRBD2 (6 bases). The CDR3 covers 14 residues. CDR1 and CDR2 (germline): DFQATT, SNEGSKA (reference sequence). V was pared by 3 bases and J by 1 base, with 11 bases between. This CDR3 is CSARAAGRTDTQYF. Written as DNA, the CDR3 is TGCAGTGCTAGGGCGGCGGGGCGCACAGATACGCAGTATTTT.

The J gene is TRBJ2-1, the V gene TRBV25-1, with a possible D match to TRBD2 (6 bases). The V gene lost 10 bases and the J gene lost 13 bases, with 38 bases spanning the gap. Germline V lookup: CDR1 MGHDK, CDR2 SYGVNS. This CDR3 is built from 18 residues. The DNA of the CDR3 is TGTGCCACCACCCAGAGGGATGTTGGACGGGAGATGAGGGAGACCCAGTTCTTC. It specifies CATTQRDVGREMRETQFF.

The chain combines TRBV12-3 or TRBV12-4 with TRBJ2-4, with D unclear. The CDR3 covers 12 residues. Deletions cut 6 bases from V and 8 bases from J, with 11 bases between. The CDR3: CASSLTGDIQYF. The CDR3 bases are TGTGCCAGCAGCCTGACTGGGGACATTCAGTACTTC.

The rearrangement uses TRBV20-1 and TRBJ1-3; the D is unclear. V lost 1 base and J lost 0, with 13 bases in between. Germline CDR1 is DFQATT and CDR2 is SNEGSKA (reference sequence). CDR3 length equals 16 residues. In DNA form, the CDR3 reads TGCAGTGCTAGAGTTAACAGAAGATTCTCTGGAAACACCATATATTTT. It is translated as CSARVNRRFSGNTIYF.

This clonotype was counted between two and nine times. This sequence joins TRBV7-2 and TRBJ2-1; 7 bases agree with TRBD2. With 5 bases clipped from V and 9 bases from J, the junction kept 13 bases outside the gene matches. Germline V gives CDR1 SGHTA, CDR2 FQGNSA. The CDR3 has 15 residues. The CDR3 nucleotides are TGTGCCAGCAGCCCCGGGGCGGGAGTGTGGAGTGAGCAGTTCTTC. It translates to CASSPGAGVWSEQFF.

The rearrangement uses TRBV11-2 and TRBJ2-1; weak D call: TRBD2 (6 bases). The ends were cut back, 5 bases at V and 15 bases at J, with 14 bases in the middle. This CDR3 comprises 11 residues. The V gene's germline CDR1 is SGHAT and CDR2 FQNNGV. The CDR3 DNA reads TGTGCCAGCAGCCGCGGGGTAACCCCGTTCTTC. Residues: CASSRGVTPFF.

As regards this clonotype: A read error is possible here, since a much larger clone lies one base away. This rearrangement joins TRBV24-1 to TRBJ2-3; D gene ambiguous. Per the germline V gene, CDR1 is KGHDR and CDR2 is SFDVKD. The CDR3 spans 11 residues. The V end lost 9 bases, the J end lost 4 bases, and 7 bases lay between the germline ends. The CDR3 spells CATGQSDTQYF. The DNA of the CDR3 is TGTGCCACCGGCCAGTCAGATACGCAGTATTTT.

In its sample, this clonotype was seen many times. The rearrangement uses TRBV29-1 and TRBJ2-7; no clear D. The ends were cut back, 4 bases at V and 2 bases at J, with 9 bases in the middle. CDR1 is SQVTM and CDR2 is ANQGSEA in the germline V gene. The CDR3 is 12 amino acids. CDR3 coding DNA: TGCAGCGTTGTTGGGGATACCTACGAGCAGTACTTC. Translating gives CSVVGDTYEQYF.

Written as DNA, the CDR3 is TGTGCCAGCAATACCCAAGGGGGCCCAGGGTTGATTTCGACTGGCTACACCTTC. As protein: CASNTQGGPGLISTGYTF. This chain connects TRBV27 to TRBJ1-2; 7 bases line up with TRBD1. The CDR3 has 18 residues. Trimming at V came to 7 bases and at J to 7 bases, leaving 24 bases not matched to a gene. Looked up from germline, CDR1 is MNHEY and CDR2 is SMNVEV (reference sequence).

The sample holds a few counts of this clonotype. This chain links TRBV29-1 with TRBJ1-2; D uncertain. With 6 bases removed from V and 4 bases from J, the gap between germline ends came to 18 bases. Germline V gene lookup returns CDR1 SQVTM and CDR2 ANQGSEA. This CDR3 region has 14 residues. Here the CDR3 reads CSVGTLAAPYGYTF. The CDR3 DNA sequence: TGCAGCGTGGGAACGCTCGCTGCCCCCTATGGCTACACCTTC.

This clonotype has only a few counts. This chain's CDR3 is CASSQDPSVSTDTQYF. The DNA of the CDR3 is TGCGCCAGCAGCCAAGATCCTAGCGTCAGCACAGATACGCAGTATTTT. The genes are TRBV4-1 and TRBJ2-3; D perhaps matches TRBD2 (6 bases). This CDR3 has 16 amino acids. V was clipped by 0 bases and J by 0 bases, with 10 bases between them. Germline assignment: CDR1 MGHRA and CDR2 YSYEKL.

V gene TRBV20-1 combines with J gene TRBJ1-1, with a tentative D call TRBD1 (6 bases). Trimming stripped 1 base from V and 11 bases from J, with 23 bases between. Germline V gene data show CDR1 as DFQATT and CDR2 as SNEGSKA (reference sequence). The CDR3 consists of 15 residues. CDR3 DNA sequence: TGCAGTGCTAGAGTCCCCACCGGGGGGCTGGGTATGGCTTTCTTT. Its protein is CSARVPTGGLGMAFF.

In this sample, this clonotype turned up many times. The gene calls are TRBV20-1 and TRBJ2-6; D uncertain. This CDR3 is built from 13 residues. Between the trimmed V and J ends, which lost 3 bases and 0 bases, there was a span of 3 bases. From germline, CDR1 is DFQATT and CDR2 SNEGSKA (reference sequence). CDR3 sequence (DNA): TGCAGTGCTAGCCTCTCTGGGGCCAACGTCCTGACTTTC. Translating it yields CSASLSGANVLTF.

This clonotype has a handful of counts. The CDR3 nucleotides read TGCGCCAGCAGCTTGGGCCATCCCAGGGGGCCAGACTACACCTTC. Its protein product is CASSLGHPRGPDYTF. This chain links TRBV5-1 with TRBJ1-2; 8 nucleotides align to TRBD1. CDR1 and CDR2 from the germline V gene are SGHRS and YFSETQ. Unmatched junction bases numbered 11, after V lost 0 bases and J lost 10 bases. The CDR3 sequence is 15 residues long.

Turning to this clonotype: Just one base apart from a much larger clone, this may be a read error. V gene TRBV29-1 combines with J gene TRBJ2-3; a possible D gene is TRBD2 (6 bases). This CDR3 is 14 amino acids long. Germline CDR1 SQVTM, CDR2 ANQGSEA. Trimming removed 1 base at V and 5 bases at J, with 13 bases between. The CDR3 protein is CSVEGAGRGDTQYF. In nucleotides, the CDR3 is TGCAGCGTTGAAGGGGCGGGGCGCGGAGATACGCAGTATTTT.

The V gene is TRBV5-1, the J gene TRBJ1-1; D is unclear. The germline CDR1 and CDR2 sequences are SGHRS and YFSETQ. With 3 bases removed from V and 0 bases from J, the gap between germline ends came to 9 bases. The CDR3 has 14 amino acids. CDR3 bases: TGCGCCAGCAGCTATGGGGTGATGAACACTGAAGCTTTCTTT. It translates to CASSYGVMNTEAFF.

The chain joins TRBV20-1 to TRBJ2-5, with 9 bases lining up with TRBD1. J gave up 5 bases and V 6 bases, and 7 bases lay outside the gene matches. The CDR3 runs to 13 residues. Germline V gene lookup returns CDR1 DFQATT and CDR2 SNEGSKA (reference sequence). The CDR3 bases are TGCAGTGCAAGACAGGGGGGAACGGAGACCCAGTACTTC. This sequence encodes CSARQGGTETQYF.

This clonotype showed up just a few times. The rearrangement uses TRBV28 and TRBJ2-1, with 7 positions matching TRBD1. Germline values: CDR1 MDHEN, CDR2 SYDVKM. The CDR3 is made up of 17 amino acids. V lost 2 bases and J lost 0; bases outside the gene matches: 7. The CDR3 reads CASSLALTGVSYNEQFF. CDR3 coding DNA: TGTGCCAGCAGTTTAGCCTTAACAGGGGTCTCCTACAATGAGCAGTTCTTC.